The 7 T cell receptor beta chains presented below share a single source sample, sequenced in a study of blood T cells in healthy people across ages. The second PCR ran about 6 to 11 cycles with a sample-barcoded 5' primer and J-beta primers. TCRdb re-called the 5' RACE reads through MiXCR, storing one row per CDR3 protein. Of 710,000 or so distinct CDR3 sequences listed, about 24% are singletons. Sequencing was done on a sample of blood. The source is a man aged 65-85 years in good health.

The chain recombines TRBV11-2 with TRBJ2-1, with 7 bases that match TRBD2. The germline V gene has CDR1 SGHAT and CDR2 FQNNGV. The CDR3 length is 14 residues. The V and J ends lost 6 bases and 2 bases, in that order; junction bases with no gene match: 4. CDR3 in DNA: TGTGCCAGCAGTGCAGGGACTACCTACAATGAGCAGTTCTTC. It specifies CASSAGTTYNEQFF. Combining the CDR3 with reference TRBV11-2 and TRBJ2-1 gives the whole variable domain EAGVAQSPRYKIIEKRQSVAFWCNPISGHATLYWYQQILGQGPKLLIQFQNNGVVDDSQLPKDRFSAERLKGVDSTLKIQPAKLEDSAVYLCASSAGTTYNEQFFGPGTRLTVL.

The chain carries TRBV28 and TRBJ2-3, with D unclear. The V gene lost 7 bases and the J gene lost 10 bases, with 9 bases spanning the gap. Per germline, CDR1 MDHEN and CDR2 SYDVKM. The CDR3 is 10 residues long. This CDR3 reads CASNDLPQYF. CDR3 nucleotides: TGTGCCAGCAACGACCTACCGCAGTATTTT.

There are many counts of this clonotype. The chain employs TRBV12-3 or TRBV12-4 and TRBJ2-3; 7 bases agree with TRBD2. The CDR3 has 14 amino acids. Trimming removed 4 bases from V and 0 bases from J; junction bases left unmatched: 1. As DNA, the CDR3 is TGTGCCAGCAGTTCAGCGGGGAGCACAGATACGCAGTATTTT. Residues: CASSSAGSTDTQYF.

This clonotype has a handful of counts. The V gene is TRBV5-1, the J gene TRBJ2-1, with 9 bases aligning to TRBD1. TRBJ2-5 matches the DNA end more closely, so the J call is doubtful. This CDR3 has 15 residues. CDR1 is SGHRS, CDR2 YFSETQ, per germline. In DNA, the CDR3 is TGCGCCAGCAGCATACCCGGGACAGGGCAAGAGACCCAGTACTTC. It translates to CASSIPGTGQETQYF.

The CDR3 here is CASSLIVGRDTEAFF. For the CDR3, the DNA is TGTGCCAGCAGTTTAATAGTGGGGAGGGACACTGAAGCTTTCTTT. The chain combines TRBV12-3 or TRBV12-4 with TRBJ1-1; D is undetermined. The CDR3 length is 15 residues. The ends were cut back, 2 bases at V and 3 bases at J, with 13 bases in the middle.

This clonotype has a handful of counts. The rearrangement links TRBV27 to TRBJ1-1; D unresolved. The CDR3 contains 14 residues. The germline V gene encodes CDR1 MNHEY and CDR2 SMNVEV (reference sequence). The V gene lost 8 bases and the J gene lost 0 bases, with 13 bases spanning the gap. The CDR3 sequence: CASAVRSMNTEAFF. CDR3 nucleotides: TGTGCCAGCGCCGTTAGGTCCATGAACACTGAAGCTTTCTTT.

This clonotype has more than one count but fewer than ten. Given a much more abundant clone one base away, this may be a read error. This CDR3 reads CASTASGRGGGQFF. In nucleotides, the CDR3 is TGTGCCAGCACCGCAAGCGGGAGGGGCGGTGGGCAGTTCTTC. J is TRBJ2-1 and V is TRBV2; 10 bases line up with TRBD2. The V gene end was trimmed by 7 bases and the J gene end by 12 bases; junction bases not matched to a gene: 12. The CDR3 has 14 residues. CDR1 and CDR2 from the germline V gene are SNHLY and FYNNEI.